This T cell receptor (beta chain) was identified during a study of OX40 agonist ivuxolimab in advanced cancers. Turning to the study itself: Among those enrolled, mean age was about 62 years (range roughly 23 to 90) and 70% to 85% were male. Study results and limitations: At 0.1 to 3.0 mg/kg and by week 6, clonal expansion occurred in CD4+ and CD8+ blood T cells.

TCRdb's table, derived via immunoSEQ multiplex PCR, lists solely in-frame clones and lacks some. Among fewer than 90,000 clones listed, roughly 88% were seen once. A few counts support this clone. No antigen is known for it. The specimen was CD4+ or CD8+ T cells sorted from blood, collected in a trial of the OX40 agonist ivuxolimab. The TCR comes from an adult with an advanced solid tumor such as melanoma, head and neck, liver or kidney cancer.

The CDR3 region is CASSSLGQGGNQPQHF. The CDR3 bases are TGTGCCAGCAGTTCCCTGGGACAGGGCGGGAATCAGCCCCAGCATTTT. This chain joins TRBV6-6 and TRBJ1-5; 9 bases are a match to TRBD1. V was clipped by 4 bases and J by 4 bases; unmatched bases: 8. The germline V gene encodes CDR1 MNHNY and CDR2 SVGAGI (reference sequence). The CDR3 runs 16 residues.